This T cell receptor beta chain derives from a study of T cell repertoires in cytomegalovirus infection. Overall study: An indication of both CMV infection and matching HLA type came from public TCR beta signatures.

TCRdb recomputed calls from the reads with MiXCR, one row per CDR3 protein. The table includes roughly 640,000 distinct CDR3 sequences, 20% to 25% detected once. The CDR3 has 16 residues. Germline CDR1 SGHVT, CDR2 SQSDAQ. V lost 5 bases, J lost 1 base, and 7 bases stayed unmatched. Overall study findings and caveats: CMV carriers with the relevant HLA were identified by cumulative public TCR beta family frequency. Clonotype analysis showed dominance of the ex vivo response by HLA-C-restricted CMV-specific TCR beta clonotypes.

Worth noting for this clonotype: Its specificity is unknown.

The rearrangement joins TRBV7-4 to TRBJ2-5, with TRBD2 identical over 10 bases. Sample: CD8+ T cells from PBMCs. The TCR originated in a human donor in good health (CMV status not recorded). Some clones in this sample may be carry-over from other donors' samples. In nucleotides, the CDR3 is TGTGCCAGCAGCCGTCGGACTAGCGGAACCCAAGAGACCCAGTACTTC. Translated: CASSRRTSGTQETQYF. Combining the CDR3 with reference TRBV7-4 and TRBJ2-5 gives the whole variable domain GAGVSQSPRYKVAKRGRDVALRCDSISGHVTLYWYRQTLGQGSEVLTYSQSDAQRDKSGRPSGRFSAERPERSVSTLKIQRTEQGDSAVYLCASSRRTSGTQETQYFGPGTRLLVL.